Following are 18 T cell receptor beta chains from one sample sequenced in a study of T-cell memory formation after mild COVID-19. One entry per CDR3 protein results from TCRdb running MiXCR on the 5' RACE reads. The repertoire consists of about 210,000 distinct CDR3 sequences, with under 12% occurring once and the leading ten covering 2.5% to 3.5%. Sequencing was done on a sample of PBMCs or a T cell subset sorted from them (not recorded which). The source is a man aged 18-30 years who had mild COVID-19 (a few samples of this study predate the infection). Cell type and time point are not known.

This clonotype has more than one count but fewer than ten. The V call is TRBV6-5, the J call TRBJ1-5, with D possibly matching TRBD1 (5 bases). CDR1 and CDR2 (germline): MNHEY, SVGAGI. V was trimmed by 0 bases and J by 6 bases, leaving 15 bases between them. The CDR3 length is 16 residues. The CDR3 coding sequence is TGTGCCAGCAGTTACTCGTGGGGAGGGGAAGGTCAGCCCCAGCATTTT. It codes for CASSYSWGGEGQPQHF.

The chain carries TRBV5-1 and TRBJ2-7; 8 bases match TRBD2. After removal of 4 bases from V and 0 bases from J, the junction contained 6 bases not matched to a gene. The CDR3 is made up of 15 amino acids. CDR1 SGHRS and CDR2 YFSETQ come from the germline V gene. CDR3 amino acids: CASSPIAGISYEQYF. DNA of the CDR3: TGCGCCAGCAGCCCGATAGCGGGGATCTCCTACGAGCAGTACTTC.

This clonotype was seen a few times. The CDR3 protein is CASGQSGTNAYEQYF. For the CDR3, the DNA is TGTGCTAGTGGCCAAAGCGGCACTAACGCCTACGAGCAGTACTTC. V and J are TRBV12-5 and TRBJ2-7, with a tentative D call TRBD2 (5 bases). This CDR3 contains 15 residues. Trimming stripped 6 bases from V and 2 bases from J, with 17 bases between. Germline V gene data show CDR1 as LGHNT and CDR2 as FRNRAP.

There are many counts of this clonotype. The chain has TRBV9 and TRBJ1-2; perhaps TRBD1 as D (5 bases). Trimming removed 0 bases from V and 2 bases from J, with 8 bases in between. CDR3 length: 14 residues. Germline lookup yields CDR1 SGDLS and CDR2 YYNGEE. CDR3 coding DNA: TGTGCCAGCAGCGTAGCAGGGCAGAACTATGGCTACACCTTC. Encoded protein: CASSVAGQNYGYTF.

This clonotype was seen more than once but under ten times. The chain uses TRBV14 and TRBJ2-1; D is uncertain. Trimming shortened V by 1 base and J by 0 bases, and 13 bases separated the two germline ends. The CDR3 consists of 17 residues. Looked up from germline, CDR1 is SGHDN and CDR2 is FVKESK. CDR3 sequence: CASSQATGPPSYNEQFF. The CDR3 DNA is TGTGCCAGCAGCCAAGCTACCGGACCTCCCTCCTACAATGAGCAGTTCTTC.

The gene calls are TRBV15 and TRBJ2-5, with D possibly TRBD2 on 6 matching bases. The CDR3 length is 15 residues. Trimming pared 0 bases from V and 5 bases from J, leaving 13 bases between. Germline-derived CDR1 and CDR2 are LNHNV and YYDKDF (reference sequence). The DNA of the CDR3 is TGTGCCACCAGCAGAGATTCCGCGGGGCTGGAGACCCAGTACTTC. This sequence encodes CATSRDSAGLETQYF.

The chain uses TRBV4-1 and TRBJ2-4; 9 bases agree with TRBD1. CDR1 and CDR2 from the germline V gene are MGHRA and YSYEKL. The ends lost 4 bases at V and 2 bases at J; junction bases unmatched: 9. The CDR3 is made up of 17 amino acids. For the CDR3, the DNA is TGCGCCAGCAGCCGCGGACAGGGGTTCGCAACCAAAAACATTCAGTACTTC. Its translation: CASSRGQGFATKNIQYF.

This clonotype came up a few times. This chain joins TRBV27 and TRBJ2-1, with TRBD2 identical over 13 bases. This CDR3 is 17 amino acids long. The ends lost 5 bases at V and 9 bases at J; junction bases unmatched: 13. Germline V gives CDR1 MNHEY, CDR2 SMNVEV (reference sequence). DNA for the CDR3: TGTGCCAGCAGTCTTACTAGCGGGGGGGCCTCTAGGAGTGAGCAGTTCTTC. Amino acids: CASSLTSGGASRSEQFF.

Only a few counts were recorded for this clonotype. The genes are TRBV12-3 or TRBV12-4 and TRBJ1-4; possible D gene TRBD1, 6 bases. V was shortened by 1 base and J by 8 bases, with 8 bases between the two germline ends. This CDR3 has 13 amino acids. This chain's CDR3 is CASSLGQVEKLFF. The CDR3 coding sequence is TGTGCCAGCAGTTTAGGACAGGTAGAAAAACTGTTTTTT.

The chain recombines TRBV7-2 with TRBJ2-5; D unresolved. The germline V gene has CDR1 SGHTA and CDR2 FQGNSA. There are 15 residues in the CDR3. Deletions cut 1 base from V and 5 bases from J, with 14 bases between. CDR3 region: CASSLDPNSAETQYF. The CDR3 DNA reads as TGTGCCAGCAGCTTAGATCCTAATAGTGCCGAGACCCAGTACTTC.

This clonotype was counted between two and nine times. The gene calls are TRBV6-2 or TRBV6-3 and TRBJ2-2; tentative D call: TRBD1 (5 bases). With 7 bases removed from V and 5 bases from J, the gap between germline ends came to 14 bases. Germline V CDR1 and CDR2: MNHEY, SVGEGT. The CDR3 is 14 amino acids. The DNA of the CDR3 is TGTGCCAGCACCCGGACAATTGTTACCGGGGAGCTGTTTTTT. Protein product: CASTRTIVTGELFF.

This clonotype was counted between two and nine times. The chain carries TRBV10-3 and TRBJ1-1; 11 positions agree with TRBD1. The CDR3 extends over 13 amino acids. Germline CDR1 ENHRY, CDR2 SYGVKD. V was pared by 10 bases and J by 4 bases, with 5 bases of the junction left unmatched. CDR3 sequence reads: CATGQGAITEAFF. In nucleotides, the CDR3 is TGTGCCACCGGACAGGGGGCGATCACTGAAGCTTTCTTT.

This clonotype came up many times. This chain connects TRBV18 to TRBJ1-4; D unclear. Germline V gene sequence: CDR1 KGHSH, CDR2 LQKENI. Trimming removed 1 base at V and 1 base at J, with 4 bases between. This CDR3 comprises 14 residues. CDR3 protein: CASSPQGTNEKLFF. The CDR3 nucleotides are TGTGCCAGCTCACCACAGGGAACTAATGAAAAACTGTTTTTT.

The chain joins TRBV4-3 to TRBJ2-3; 8 bases align to TRBD2. Germline values: CDR1 LGHNA, CDR2 YSLEER. V was pared by 3 bases and J by 4 bases, with 9 bases of the junction left unmatched. The CDR3 is made up of 16 amino acids. The CDR3 nucleotides read TGCGCCAGCAGCCAGGCCGGGACTAGGATCGCAGATACGCAGTATTTT. It codes for CASSQAGTRIADTQYF.

V and J are TRBV28 and TRBJ1-2; D remains unclear. V was shortened by 5 bases and J by 2 bases, with 6 bases between the two germline ends. The CDR3 has 12 amino acids. Germline CDR1 and CDR2: MDHEN and SYDVKM. The DNA of the CDR3 is TGTGCCAGCAGTGGACCGAACTATGGCTACACCTTC. Encoded protein: CASSGPNYGYTF.

V gene TRBV7-9 combines with J gene TRBJ2-5, with D unresolved. Germline V gene lookup returns CDR1 SEHNR and CDR2 FQNEAQ (reference sequence). CDR3 size: 13 residues. V was trimmed by 5 bases and J by 5 bases, leaving 12 bases between them. Written as DNA, the CDR3 is TGTGCCAGCAGCCCGATCCCCCGGGAGACCCAGTACTTC. Residues: CASSPIPRETQYF. Full variable domain (missing parts from reference TRBV7-9 and TRBJ2-5): DTGVSQNPRHKITKRGQNVTFRCDPISEHNRLYWYRQTLGQGPEFLTYFQNEAQLEKSRLLSDRFSAERPKGSFSTLEIQRTEQGDSAMYLCASSPIPRETQYFGPGTRLLVL.

The J gene is TRBJ2-1, the V gene TRBV5-4, with unresolved D. Germline CDR1 and CDR2: SGHNT and YYREEE (reference sequence). The CDR3 loop spans 16 amino acids. Trimming cost V 4 bases and J 4 bases, with 18 bases left between them. CDR3 nucleotides: TGTGCCAGCAGCACCTACAGTACGGCTCTTTACAATGAGCAGTTCTTC. Its translation is CASSTYSTALYNEQFF.

This clonotype was counted a few times. The DNA of the CDR3 is TGTGCCAGCAGTCTCCGGGACAGCAGCCCTGGGGCCAACGTCCTGACTTTC. Translated: CASSLRDSSPGANVLTF. V and J are TRBV12-3 or TRBV12-4 and TRBJ2-6; TRBD1 aligns across 7 bases. V lost 5 bases, J lost 2 bases, and 9 bases stayed unmatched. The CDR3 sequence is 17 residues long.